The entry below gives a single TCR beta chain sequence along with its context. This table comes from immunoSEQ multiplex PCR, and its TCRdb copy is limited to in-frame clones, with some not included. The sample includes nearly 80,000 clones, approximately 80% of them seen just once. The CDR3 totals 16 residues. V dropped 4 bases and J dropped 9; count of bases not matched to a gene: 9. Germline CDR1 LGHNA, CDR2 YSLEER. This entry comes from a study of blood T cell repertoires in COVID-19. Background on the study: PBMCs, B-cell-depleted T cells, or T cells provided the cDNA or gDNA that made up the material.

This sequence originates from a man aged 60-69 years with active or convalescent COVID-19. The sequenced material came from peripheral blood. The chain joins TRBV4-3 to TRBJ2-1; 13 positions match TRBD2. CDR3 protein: CASSRGTSGVVGEQFF. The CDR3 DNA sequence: TGCGCCAGCAGCCGCGGGACTAGCGGGGTGGTGGGTGAGCAGTTCTTC.